This T cell receptor (beta chain) was documented in a study of blood T cells in healthy people across ages. Primers used in a second PCR of roughly 6 to 12 cycles were a sample-barcoded 5' primer and a J-beta primer mix. Each single sample gave us at least 3 million CDR3-containing paired-end reads. TCRdb reprocessed the 5' RACE reads with MiXCR, giving one entry per CDR3 protein. Of over 950,000 distinct CDR3 sequences in the sample, around two fifths are singletons; the top ten hold around 12%. J lost 3 bases, V lost 5 bases, and 6 bases had no gene match. The CDR3 consists of 15 residues. Germline V CDR1 and CDR2: MNHEY, SVGEGT. This clonotype was found a few times.

The sequencing sample was made of blood. The rearrangement joins TRBV6-2 or TRBV6-3 to TRBJ1-5, with TRBD1 matching over 8 bases. The clonotype originates from a man aged 18 to 30 in good health. CDR3 sequence reads: CASSRTGTTNQPQHF. The CDR3 coding sequence is TGTGCCAGCAGTCGGACAGGGACTACCAATCAGCCCCAGCATTTT.